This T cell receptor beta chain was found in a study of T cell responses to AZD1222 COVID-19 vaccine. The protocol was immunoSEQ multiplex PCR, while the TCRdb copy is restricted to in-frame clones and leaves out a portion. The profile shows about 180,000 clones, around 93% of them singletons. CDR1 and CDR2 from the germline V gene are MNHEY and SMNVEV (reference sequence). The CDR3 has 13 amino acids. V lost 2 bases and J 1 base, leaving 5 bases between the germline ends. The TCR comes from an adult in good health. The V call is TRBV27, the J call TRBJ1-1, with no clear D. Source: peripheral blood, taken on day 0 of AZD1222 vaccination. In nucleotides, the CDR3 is TGTGCCAGCAGTTTAGAGGCGAACACTGAAGCTTTCTTT. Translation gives CASSLEANTEAFF.